A single sample gave rise to the 5 T cell receptor beta chains below, sequenced in a study of control samples from healthy donors and cancer patients. This table comes from immunoSEQ multiplex PCR, and its TCRdb copy is limited to in-frame clones, with some not included. The sample records tens of thousands of clones, more than 70% being singletons. Input material: blood. These receptors were obtained from a woman aged 45 to 65 in good health.

The chain joins TRBV6-5 to TRBJ2-6; D gene uncertain. V was trimmed by 7 bases and J by 3 bases, leaving 7 bases between them. The CDR3 has 13 amino acids. CDR1 and CDR2 (germline): MNHEY, SVGAGI. CDR3 region: CASTKSGANVLTF. In DNA form, the CDR3 reads TGTGCCAGCACCAAAAGTGGGGCCAACGTCCTGACTTTC.

This clone was found a few times. The chain is built from TRBV7-9 and TRBJ2-3; 11 bases match TRBD2. Per germline, CDR1 SEHNR and CDR2 FQNEAQ (reference sequence). The CDR3 extends over 15 amino acids. V lost 4 bases and J lost 1; bases outside the gene matches: 1. CDR3 protein: CASSSGLAGTDTQYF. The CDR3, as DNA: TGTGCCAGCAGCTCGGGACTAGCGGGCACAGATACGCAGTATTTT.

V gene TRBV5-1 combines with J gene TRBJ2-5, with D uncertain. V shed 0 bases and J shed 2 bases, with 11 bases lying between them. CDR1 is SGHRS, CDR2 YFSETQ, per germline. There are 15 residues in the CDR3. In DNA, the CDR3 is TGCGCCAGCAGCTTGGCTGGCACAGTTCAAGAGACCCAGTACTTC. Its protein is CASSLAGTVQETQYF.

The rearrangement uses TRBV2 and TRBJ1-2; D unresolved. Germline V CDR1 and CDR2: SNHLY, FYNNEI. Trimming removed 4 bases at V and 2 bases at J, with 8 bases between. The length of the CDR3 is 13 residues. The chain's CDR3 is CASSADENYGYTF. CDR3 bases: TGTGCCAGCAGTGCGGACGAGAACTATGGCTACACCTTC.

This clone was picked up a small number of times. The chain combines TRBV25-1 with TRBJ1-1; 8 bases are shared with TRBD1. The trim removed 5 bases at V and 0 bases at J, leaving 5 bases unmatched. This CDR3 spans 15 amino acids. Germline V CDR1 and CDR2: MGHDK, SYGVNS. The CDR3 sequence: CASSKQGAVNTEAFF. The CDR3 DNA reads TGTGCCAGCAGTAAGCAGGGGGCCGTGAACACTGAAGCTTTCTTT.